The 18 T cell receptor beta chains below come from one sample, sequenced in a study of T-cell memory formation after mild COVID-19. TCRdb analysed the 5' RACE reads with MiXCR anew, one entry per CDR3 protein. Of fewer than 700,000 distinct CDR3 sequences listed, roughly 22% were seen once; the top ten hold approximately 8%. The material sequenced was PBMCs or a T cell subset sorted from them (not recorded which). Receptors were obtained from an adult woman who had mild COVID-19 (a few samples of this study predate the infection). Cell type and time point are not known.

This clonotype turned up a few times. V usage is TRBV2 and J usage is TRBJ2-3, with 7 nucleotides matching TRBD1. Per the germline V gene, CDR1 is SNHLY and CDR2 is FYNNEI. V trimming: 8 bases; J trimming: 6 bases; junction bases outside the gene matches: 17. This CDR3 contains 16 residues. For the CDR3, the DNA is TGTGCCAGCGGATCAACAGGGGCCGCTGGGATGGATACGCAGTATTTT. It codes for CASGSTGAAGMDTQYF.

As DNA, the CDR3 is TGTGCCAGCAGCTTACAGGAGGCGAACACTGAAGCTTTCTTT. Translation gives CASSLQEANTEAFF. The chain employs TRBV7-2 and TRBJ1-1; the D is unclear. Trimming removed 2 bases from V and 1 base from J, with 8 bases in between. The CDR3 sequence is 14 residues long. The germline V gene encodes CDR1 SGHTA and CDR2 FQGNSA.

Only a few counts were recorded for this clonotype. This sequence joins TRBV7-3 and TRBJ2-1; the D call may be TRBD1 or TRBD2 (5 bases each). Deletions cut 2 bases from V and 5 bases from J, with 22 bases between. CDR1 SGHTA and CDR2 FQGTGA come from the germline V gene. The CDR3 extends over 18 amino acids. CDR3: CASSLYPDVGEWDNEQFF. The CDR3 coding sequence is TGTGCCAGCAGCTTATACCCTGACGTGGGGGAGTGGGACAATGAGCAGTTCTTC.

This chain uses TRBV2 with TRBJ2-7; 9 bases line up with TRBD1. CDR1 and CDR2 from the germline V gene are SNHLY and FYNNEI. Unmatched junction bases numbered 8, after V lost 5 bases and J lost 3 bases. The CDR3 has 15 residues. CDR3 nucleotides: TGTGCCAGCAGTCCACAGGGGGCGCTTAACTACGAGCAGTACTTC. Its translation is CASSPQGALNYEQYF.

This clonotype was detected only a few times. CDR3 nucleotides: TGTGCCAGCAGCGGACTAGGACAGGGTGACGGCACAGATACGCAGTATTTT. It is translated as CASSGLGQGDGTDTQYF. The chain joins TRBV9 to TRBJ2-3; 8 bases fit TRBD1. V dropped 3 bases and J dropped 1; count of bases not matched to a gene: 10. The CDR3 runs to 17 residues. Per the germline V gene, CDR1 is SGDLS and CDR2 is YYNGEE. The variable domain in full, with the rest retrieved from reference TRBV9 and TRBJ2-3, is DSGVTQTPKHLITATGQRVTLRCSPRSGDLSVYWYQQSLDQGLQFLIQYYNGEERAKGNILERFSAQQFPDLHSELNLSSLELGDSALYFCASSGLGQGDGTDTQYFGPGTRLTVL.

The CDR3 protein is CASSEGRTGYTF. As DNA, the CDR3 is TGTGCCAGCAGTGAAGGGAGAACTGGCTACACCTTC. The rearrangement uses TRBV6-1 and TRBJ1-2, with no clear D. Germline V lookup: CDR1 MNHNS, CDR2 SASEGT. This CDR3 region has 12 residues. The germline V and J ends were trimmed by 1 base and 7 bases, with 7 bases remaining between them.

This chain joins TRBV24-1 and TRBJ2-3; TRBD1 agrees at 7 bases. This CDR3 contains 16 residues. Looked up from germline, CDR1 is KGHDR and CDR2 is SFDVKD. J gave up 1 base and V 4 bases, and 7 bases lay outside the gene matches. CDR3 protein: CATSDPTGDGTDTQYF. DNA for the CDR3: TGTGCCACCAGTGACCCTACAGGGGACGGCACAGATACGCAGTATTTT.

This clonotype has only a few counts. As DNA, the CDR3 is TGTGCCAGCAGCCAAGATACGGGACGGATCAATTCACCCCTCCACTTT. This codes for CASSQDTGRINSPLHF. The V call is TRBV14, the J call TRBJ1-6; maybe TRBD1 (5 bases). V lost 0 bases, J lost 7 bases, and 13 bases lay in between. Germline CDR1 and CDR2: SGHDN and FVKESK. The CDR3 extends over 16 amino acids.

The chain carries TRBV2 and TRBJ1-5, with 10 nucleotides matching TRBD1. V lost 3 bases to trimming and J lost 8 bases; unmatched junction nucleotides: 4. The CDR3 has 14 residues. Per germline, CDR1 SNHLY and CDR2 FYNNEI. The CDR3 DNA is TGTGCCAGCAGTGACCGGGACAGGGGAGAGCCCCAGCATTTT. This gives the protein CASSDRDRGEPQHF.

This clonotype was counted only a few times. This chain joins TRBV10-3 and TRBJ1-5; TRBD1 is a possible D gene (6 bases). CDR1 is ENHRY, CDR2 SYGVKD, per germline. The CDR3 has 15 amino acids. V was cut by 4 bases and J by 8 bases, with 18 bases left in between. CDR3 loop: CAISAVGGGGEPQHF. DNA for the CDR3: TGTGCCATCAGTGCGGTTGGAGGAGGGGGTGAGCCCCAGCATTTT.

This sequence joins TRBV6-1 and TRBJ1-5, with 7 positions matching TRBD1. The length of the CDR3 is 13 residues. The V segment lost 7 bases and the J segment 5 bases; nucleotides outside the gene matches: 5. Germline V gives CDR1 MNHNS, CDR2 SASEGT. The CDR3 coding sequence is TGTGCCAGCAACCGAGACAGGGATCAGCCCCAGCATTTT. It specifies CASNRDRDQPQHF.

The sample holds a few counts of this clonotype. This chain links TRBV5-1 with TRBJ2-1; 7 bases align to TRBD2. CDR1 is SGHRS and CDR2 is YFSETQ in the germline V gene. The V segment lost 0 bases and the J segment 3 bases; nucleotides outside the gene matches: 9. There are 17 residues in the CDR3. The CDR3 spells CASSLGAGVGDYNEQFF. The CDR3 DNA follows: TGCGCCAGCAGCTTGGGCGCGGGGGTAGGCGACTACAATGAGCAGTTCTTC.

The chain recombines TRBV7-2 with TRBJ2-1; maybe TRBD1 (5 bases). CDR1 is SGHTA and CDR2 is FQGNSA in the germline V gene. The CDR3 consists of 13 residues. Trimming removed 5 bases from V and 9 bases from J, with 14 bases in between. CDR3 residues: CASSAPRESEQFF. CDR3 nucleotide sequence: TGTGCCAGCAGCGCGCCCAGGGAATCTGAGCAGTTCTTC.

The J gene is TRBJ1-1, the V gene TRBV20-1; the D gene is possibly TRBD1 (5 bases). CDR1 and CDR2 from the germline V gene are DFQATT and SNEGSKA (reference sequence). V was clipped by 7 bases and J by 6 bases, with 18 bases between them. The CDR3 extends over 13 amino acids. In DNA form, the CDR3 reads TGCAGTGTTATTCGGGACGCGTGGGCTGAAGCTTTCTTT. Translated: CSVIRDAWAEAFF.

This chain uses TRBV24-1 with TRBJ1-5; TRBD1 matches 9 bases. V was pared by 3 bases and J by 6 bases, with 8 bases of the junction left unmatched. Germline-derived CDR1 and CDR2 are KGHDR and SFDVKD. The CDR3 extends over 16 amino acids. The CDR3 nucleotides are TGTGCCACCAGTGATGGAAACAGGGGGCAGTTTCAGCCCCAGCATTTT. As protein: CATSDGNRGQFQPQHF.

The chain has TRBV5-4 and TRBJ2-5; 9 bases fit TRBD1. The CDR3 is 13 amino acids. Germline values: CDR1 SGHNT, CDR2 YYREEE (reference sequence). V was clipped by 9 bases and J by 1 base; unmatched bases: 4. The CDR3 DNA follows: TGTGCCACCCGACAGGGGGGCCAAGAGACCCAGTACTTC. Translating gives CATRQGGQETQYF.

This chain connects TRBV19 to TRBJ2-3, with D possibly matching TRBD2 (5 bases). The CDR3 contains 11 residues. The germline V and J ends were trimmed by 3 bases and 8 bases, with 6 bases remaining between them. Germline-derived CDR1 and CDR2 are LNHDA and SQIVND (reference sequence). CDR3 DNA sequence: TGTGCCAGTAGTATGGCGGGTACGCAGTATTTT. It translates to CASSMAGTQYF.

The chain has TRBV10-3 and TRBJ2-7, with 10 bases fitting TRBD2. CDR1 and CDR2 from the germline V gene are ENHRY and SYGVKD. The CDR3 is 15 residues long. Unmatched junction bases numbered 4, after V lost 1 base and J lost 4 bases. The CDR3 loop reads CAISEFGLAAYEQYF. The CDR3, as DNA: TGTGCCATCAGTGAGTTTGGACTAGCGGCTTACGAGCAGTACTTC.